The text below deals with one T cell receptor (beta chain). Clones were read by immunoSEQ multiplex PCR, and TCRdb kept only the in-frame ones, dropping some. The sample consists of 50,000 to 60,000 clones, about 89% of them appearing once. The data belong to a study of OX40 agonist ivuxolimab in advanced cancers. The specimen was CD4+ or CD8+ T cells sorted from blood, collected in a trial of the OX40 agonist ivuxolimab. This TCR came from an adult with an advanced solid tumor such as melanoma, head and neck, liver or kidney cancer.

The CDR3 DNA follows: TGTGCCAGCAGGGACAGCGCCAGCTATGGCTACACCTTC. Residues: CASRDSASYGYTF. V and J are TRBV28 and TRBJ1-2; D is perhaps TRBD1 (6 bases). The CDR3 is 13 amino acids. Looked up from germline, CDR1 is MDHEN and CDR2 is SYDVKM. V lost 6 bases and J 4 bases, leaving 12 bases between the germline ends.